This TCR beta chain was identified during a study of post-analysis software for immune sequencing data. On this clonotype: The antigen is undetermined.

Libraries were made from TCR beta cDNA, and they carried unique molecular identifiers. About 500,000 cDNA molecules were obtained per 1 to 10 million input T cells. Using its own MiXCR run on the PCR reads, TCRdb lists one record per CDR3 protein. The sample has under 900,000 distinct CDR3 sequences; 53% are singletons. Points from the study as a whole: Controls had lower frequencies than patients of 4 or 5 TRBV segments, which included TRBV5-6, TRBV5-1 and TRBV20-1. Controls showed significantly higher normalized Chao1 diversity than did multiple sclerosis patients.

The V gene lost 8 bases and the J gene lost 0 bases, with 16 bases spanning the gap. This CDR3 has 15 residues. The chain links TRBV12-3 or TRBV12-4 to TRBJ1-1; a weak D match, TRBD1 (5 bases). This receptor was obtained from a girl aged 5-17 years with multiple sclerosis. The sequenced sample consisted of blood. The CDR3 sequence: CASHTGQGMNTEAFF. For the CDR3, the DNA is TGTGCCAGCCATACAGGCCAAGGAATGAACACTGAAGCTTTCTTT.